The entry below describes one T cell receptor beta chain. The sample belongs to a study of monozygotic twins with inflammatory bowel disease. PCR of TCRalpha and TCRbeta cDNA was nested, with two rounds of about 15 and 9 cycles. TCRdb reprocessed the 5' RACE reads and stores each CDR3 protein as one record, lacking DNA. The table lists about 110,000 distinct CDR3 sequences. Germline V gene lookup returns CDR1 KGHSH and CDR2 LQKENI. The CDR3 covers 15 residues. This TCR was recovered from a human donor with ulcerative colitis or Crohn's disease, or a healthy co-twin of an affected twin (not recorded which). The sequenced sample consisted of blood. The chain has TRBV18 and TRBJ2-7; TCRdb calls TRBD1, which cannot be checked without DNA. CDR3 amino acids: CASSPGDRASDEQYF.